The clone carrying this TCR beta chain was detected a few times. The data were taken from a study of T cells in Graves' hyperthyroidism and ophthalmopathy. It was RNA transcripts that yielded the amplified TCR beta CDR3 regions. HTBI primers drove first-round RT-PCR of the TCR CDR3. TCRdb independently ran MiXCR on the multiplex PCR reads; one entry per CDR3 protein. The table has about 560,000 distinct CDR3 sequences, about a sixth seen once. The length of the CDR3 is 15 residues. Germline CDR1 reads SGHRS; CDR2 reads YFSETQ. V gave up 4 bases and J gave up 0 bases, with 14 bases separating them. The origin of this receptor is a woman aged 18-29 years with Graves' hyperthyroidism. V and J are TRBV5-1 and TRBJ2-7; D is unresolved. Sequences were obtained from blood. The DNA for the CDR3 is TGCGCCAGCAGCCATGGAGACACCTACTCCTACGAGCAGTACTTC. This sequence encodes CASSHGDTYSYEQYF.